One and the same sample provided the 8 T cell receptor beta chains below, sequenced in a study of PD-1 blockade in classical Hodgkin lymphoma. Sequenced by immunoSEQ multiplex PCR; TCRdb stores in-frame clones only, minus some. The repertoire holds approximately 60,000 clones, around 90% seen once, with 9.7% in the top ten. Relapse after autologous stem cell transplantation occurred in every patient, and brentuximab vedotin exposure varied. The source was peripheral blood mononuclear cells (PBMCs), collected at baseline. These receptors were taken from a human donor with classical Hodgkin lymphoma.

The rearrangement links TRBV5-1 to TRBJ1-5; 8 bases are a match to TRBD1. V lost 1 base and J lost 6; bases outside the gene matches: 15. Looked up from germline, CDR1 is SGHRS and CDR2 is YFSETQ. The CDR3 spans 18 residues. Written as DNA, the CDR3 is TGCGCCAGCAGCTTGCGGGACAGGAGGTCTCGTGGTGGTCAGCCCCAGCATTTT. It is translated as CASSLRDRRSRGGQPQHF.

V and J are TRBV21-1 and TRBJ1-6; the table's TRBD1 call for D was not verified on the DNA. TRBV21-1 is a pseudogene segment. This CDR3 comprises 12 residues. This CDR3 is CASRQANSPLHF. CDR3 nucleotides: TGTGCCAGCAGACAGGCAAATTCACCCCTCCACTTT.

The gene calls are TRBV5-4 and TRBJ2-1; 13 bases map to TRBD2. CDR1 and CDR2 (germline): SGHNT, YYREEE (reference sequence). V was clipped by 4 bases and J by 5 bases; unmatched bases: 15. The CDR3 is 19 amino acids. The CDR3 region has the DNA TGTGCCAGCAGCATCTCAAGGACTAGCGGGAGACTTCTGGACAATGAGCAGTTCTTC. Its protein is CASSISRTSGRLLDNEQFF.

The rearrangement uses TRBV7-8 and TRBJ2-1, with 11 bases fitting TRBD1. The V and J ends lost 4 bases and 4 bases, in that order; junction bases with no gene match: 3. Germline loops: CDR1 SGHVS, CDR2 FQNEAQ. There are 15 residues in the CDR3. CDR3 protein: CASSSGQGAYNEQFF. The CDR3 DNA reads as TGTGCCAGCAGCTCCGGACAGGGGGCTTACAATGAGCAGTTCTTC.

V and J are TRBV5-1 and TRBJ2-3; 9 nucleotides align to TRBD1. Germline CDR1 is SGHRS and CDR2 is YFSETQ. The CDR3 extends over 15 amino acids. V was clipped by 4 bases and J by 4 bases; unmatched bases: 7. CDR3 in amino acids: CASSATGGSADTQYF. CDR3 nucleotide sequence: TGCGCCAGCAGCGCGACAGGGGGAAGTGCAGATACGCAGTATTTT.

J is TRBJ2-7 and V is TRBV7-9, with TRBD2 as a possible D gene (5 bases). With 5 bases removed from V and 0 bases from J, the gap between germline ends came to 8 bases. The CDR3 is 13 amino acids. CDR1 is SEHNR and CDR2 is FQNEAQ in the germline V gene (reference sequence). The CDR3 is CASSRSVSYEQYF. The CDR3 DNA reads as TGTGCCAGCAGCCGTAGCGTCTCCTACGAGCAGTACTTC.

CDR3 residues: CAISELGTSVSPDTQYF. CDR3 nucleotide sequence: TGTGCCATCAGTGAGTTGGGTACGAGCGTTTCCCCAGATACGCAGTATTTT. V usage is TRBV10-3 and J usage is TRBJ2-3; D remains unclear. Germline assignment: CDR1 ENHRY and CDR2 SYGVKD. Trimming removed 1 base at V and 4 bases at J, with 18 bases between. There are 17 residues in the CDR3.

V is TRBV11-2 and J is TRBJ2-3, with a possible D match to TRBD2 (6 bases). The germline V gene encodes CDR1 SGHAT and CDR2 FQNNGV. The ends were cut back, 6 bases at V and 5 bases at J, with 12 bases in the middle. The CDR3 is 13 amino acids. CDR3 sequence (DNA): TGTGCCAGCAGGTTTACGGAGGGAGATACGCAGTATTTT. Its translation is CASRFTEGDTQYF.